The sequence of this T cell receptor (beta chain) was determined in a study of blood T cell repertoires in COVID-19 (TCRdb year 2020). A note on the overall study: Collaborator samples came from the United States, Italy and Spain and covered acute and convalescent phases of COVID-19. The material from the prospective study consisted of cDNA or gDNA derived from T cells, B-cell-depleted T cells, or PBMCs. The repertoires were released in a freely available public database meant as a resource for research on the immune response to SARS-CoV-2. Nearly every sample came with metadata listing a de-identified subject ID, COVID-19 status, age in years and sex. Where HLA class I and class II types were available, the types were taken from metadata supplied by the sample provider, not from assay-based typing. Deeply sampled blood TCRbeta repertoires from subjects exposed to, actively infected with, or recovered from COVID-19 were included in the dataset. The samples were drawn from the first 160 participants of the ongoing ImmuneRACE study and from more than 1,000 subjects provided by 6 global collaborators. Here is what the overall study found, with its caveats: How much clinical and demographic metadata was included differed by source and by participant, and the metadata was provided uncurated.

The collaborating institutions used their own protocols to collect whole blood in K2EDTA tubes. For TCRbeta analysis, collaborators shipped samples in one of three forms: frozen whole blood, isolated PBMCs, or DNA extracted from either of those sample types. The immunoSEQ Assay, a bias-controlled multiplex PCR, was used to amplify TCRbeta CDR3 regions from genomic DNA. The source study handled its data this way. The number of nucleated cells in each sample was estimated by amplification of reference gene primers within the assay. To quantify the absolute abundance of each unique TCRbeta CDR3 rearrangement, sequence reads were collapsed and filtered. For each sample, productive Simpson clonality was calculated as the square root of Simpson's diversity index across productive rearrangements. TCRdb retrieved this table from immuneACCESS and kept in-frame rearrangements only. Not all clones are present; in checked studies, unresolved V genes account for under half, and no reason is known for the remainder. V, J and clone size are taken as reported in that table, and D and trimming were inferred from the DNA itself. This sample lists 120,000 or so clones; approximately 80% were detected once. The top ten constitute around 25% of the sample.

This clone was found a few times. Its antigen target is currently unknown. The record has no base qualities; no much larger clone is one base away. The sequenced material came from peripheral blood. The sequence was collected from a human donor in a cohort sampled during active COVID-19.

The bases read TGTGCCACCAGTGATCCGACAGCGTACCAAGAGACCCAGTACTTC. Its protein product is CATSDPTAYQETQYF. The V and J segments used are TRBV24-1 and TRBJ2-5; a tentative D match to TRBD1 spans 5 bases. V is clipped by 3 bases and J by 0 bases, and the sequence between their germline boundaries is 10 bases long. The CDR3 holds 15 amino acids from the cysteine to the phenylalanine. Only CDR3 DNA remains: 45 bases, in frame from the first base. CDR1 and CDR2 are read off the germline V gene as KGHDR and SFDVKD.